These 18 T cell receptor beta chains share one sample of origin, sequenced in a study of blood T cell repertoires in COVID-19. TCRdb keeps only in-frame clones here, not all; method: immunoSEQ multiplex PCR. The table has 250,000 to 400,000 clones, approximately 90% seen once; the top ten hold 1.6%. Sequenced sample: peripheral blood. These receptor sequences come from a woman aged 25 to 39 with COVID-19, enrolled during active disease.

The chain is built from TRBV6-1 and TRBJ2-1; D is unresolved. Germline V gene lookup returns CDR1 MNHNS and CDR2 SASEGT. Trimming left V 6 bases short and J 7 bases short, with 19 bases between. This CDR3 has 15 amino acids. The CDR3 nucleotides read TGTGCCAGCAGGCCCGGTTTGGCGGAAGCTAATGAGCAGTTCTTC. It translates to CASRPGLAEANEQFF.

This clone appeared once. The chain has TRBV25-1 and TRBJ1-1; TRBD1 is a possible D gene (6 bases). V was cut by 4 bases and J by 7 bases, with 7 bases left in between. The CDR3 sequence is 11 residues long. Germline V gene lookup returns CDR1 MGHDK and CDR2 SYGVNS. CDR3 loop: CASSVGHEAFF. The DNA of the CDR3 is TGTGCCAGCAGTGTGGGACATGAAGCTTTCTTT.

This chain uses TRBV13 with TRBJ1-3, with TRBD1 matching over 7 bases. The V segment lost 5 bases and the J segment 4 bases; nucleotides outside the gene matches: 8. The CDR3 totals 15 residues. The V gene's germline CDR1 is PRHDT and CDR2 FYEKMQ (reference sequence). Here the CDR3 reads CASSQNRGGGNTIYF. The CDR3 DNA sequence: TGTGCCAGCAGCCAAAACAGGGGTGGCGGAAACACCATATATTTT.

Here the CDR3 reads CASSLVAPGSYEQYF. The CDR3 DNA follows: TGTGCCAGCAGCTTGGTGGCCCCGGGTTCTTACGAGCAGTACTTC. The chain employs TRBV5-4 and TRBJ2-7; the D is unclear. The CDR3 totals 15 residues. Germline-derived CDR1 and CDR2 are SGHNT and YYREEE (reference sequence). Trimming shortened V by 0 bases and J by 4 bases, and 14 bases separated the two germline ends. Full variable domain (outside the CDR3, taken from reference TRBV5-4 and TRBJ2-7): ETGVTQSPTHLIKTRGQQVTLRCSSQSGHNTVSWYQQALGQGPQFIFQYYREEENGRGNFPPRFSGLQFPNYSSELNVNALELDDSALYLCASSLVAPGSYEQYFGPGTRLTVT.

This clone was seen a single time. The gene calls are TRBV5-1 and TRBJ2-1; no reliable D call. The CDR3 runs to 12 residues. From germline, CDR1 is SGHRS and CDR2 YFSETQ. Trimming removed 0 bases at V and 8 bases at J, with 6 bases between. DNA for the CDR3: TGCGCCAGCAGCTTGGGTCGGTATGAGCAGTTCTTC. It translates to CASSLGRYEQFF.

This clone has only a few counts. The CDR3 DNA is TGTGCCAGCAGCGACAGGCTAAGCAATCAGCCCCAGCATTTT. Encoded protein: CASSDRLSNQPQHF. The chain employs TRBV7-8 and TRBJ1-5; possible D gene TRBD1, 6 bases. V was cut by 5 bases and J by 1 base, with 9 bases left in between. In germline, CDR1 is SGHVS, CDR2 FQNEAQ. The CDR3 loop spans 14 amino acids.

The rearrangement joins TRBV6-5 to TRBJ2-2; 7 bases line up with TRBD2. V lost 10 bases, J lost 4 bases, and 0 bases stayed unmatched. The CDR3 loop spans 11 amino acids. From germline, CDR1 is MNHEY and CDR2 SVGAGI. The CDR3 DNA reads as TGTGCCACGGGGGGCACCGGGGAGCTGTTTTTT. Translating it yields CATGGTGELFF.

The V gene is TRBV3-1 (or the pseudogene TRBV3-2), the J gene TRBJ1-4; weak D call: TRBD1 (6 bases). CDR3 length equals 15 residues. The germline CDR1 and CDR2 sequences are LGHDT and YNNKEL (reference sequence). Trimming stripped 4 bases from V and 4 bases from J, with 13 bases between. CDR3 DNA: TGTGCCAGCAGCCGGAGCGGGGGCTTTAATGAAAAACTGTTTTTT. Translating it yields CASSRSGGFNEKLFF.

The CDR3 region has the DNA TGTGCCAGCAGCTTGCTAGACAGGGCCCCCACTGAAGCTTTCTTT. This gives the protein CASSLLDRAPTEAFF. The chain combines TRBV5-6 with TRBJ1-1, with TRBD1 identical over 7 bases. Trimming took 1 base from V and 4 from J; bases not matched to a gene: 7. Germline V gene data show CDR1 as SGHDT and CDR2 as YYEEEE. The CDR3 length is 15 residues.

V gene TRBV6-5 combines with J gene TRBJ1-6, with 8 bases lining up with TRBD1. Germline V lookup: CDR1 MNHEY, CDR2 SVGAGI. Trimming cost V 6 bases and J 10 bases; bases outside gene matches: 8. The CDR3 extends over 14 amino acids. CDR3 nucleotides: TGTGCCAGCAGCCGGGGGCAGGGGGCATCACCCCTCCACTTT. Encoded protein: CASSRGQGASPLHF.

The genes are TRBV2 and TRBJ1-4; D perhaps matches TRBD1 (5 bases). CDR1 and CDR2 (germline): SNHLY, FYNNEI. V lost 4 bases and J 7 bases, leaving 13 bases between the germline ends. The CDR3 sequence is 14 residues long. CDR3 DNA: TGTGCCAGCAGTGCGGAGGGGCAGGGTGAAAAACTGTTTTTT. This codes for CASSAEGQGEKLFF.

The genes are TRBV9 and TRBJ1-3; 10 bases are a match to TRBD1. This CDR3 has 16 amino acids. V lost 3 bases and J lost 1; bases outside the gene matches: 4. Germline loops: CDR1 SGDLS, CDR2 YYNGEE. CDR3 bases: TGTGCCAGCAGCGCCCGGACAGGGGGTTCTGGAAACACCATATATTTT. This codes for CASSARTGGSGNTIYF.

The CDR3 DNA sequence: TGTGCCACCAGCTCAGATAGCGGGGGAAGATTGGCCGATGAGCAGTTCTTC. Its protein is CATSSDSGGRLADEQFF. V usage is TRBV15 and J usage is TRBJ2-1; TRBD2 matches at 9 bases. Germline V CDR1 and CDR2: LNHNV, YYDKDF (reference sequence). V dropped 5 bases and J dropped 8; count of bases not matched to a gene: 16. This CDR3 contains 17 residues.

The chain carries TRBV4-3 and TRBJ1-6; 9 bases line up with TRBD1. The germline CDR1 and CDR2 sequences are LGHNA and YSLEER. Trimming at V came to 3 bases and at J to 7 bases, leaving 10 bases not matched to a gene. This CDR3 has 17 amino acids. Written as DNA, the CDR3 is TGCGCCAGCAGCCATCTCTCTTCGGGACAGGGCAATTCACCCCTCCACTTT. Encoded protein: CASSHLSSGQGNSPLHF.

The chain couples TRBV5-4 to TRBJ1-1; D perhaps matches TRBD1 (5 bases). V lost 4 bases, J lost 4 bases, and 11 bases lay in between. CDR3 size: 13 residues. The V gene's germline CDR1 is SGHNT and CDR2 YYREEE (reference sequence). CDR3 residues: CASSLNQGTEAFF. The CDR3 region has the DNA TGTGCCAGCAGCCTTAACCAGGGCACTGAAGCTTTCTTT.

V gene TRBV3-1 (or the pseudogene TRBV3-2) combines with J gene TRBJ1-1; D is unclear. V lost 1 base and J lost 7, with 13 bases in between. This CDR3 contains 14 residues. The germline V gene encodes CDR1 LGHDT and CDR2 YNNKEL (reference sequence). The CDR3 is CASSQGWVTDEAFF. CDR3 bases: TGTGCCAGCAGCCAAGGGTGGGTAACAGATGAAGCTTTCTTT.

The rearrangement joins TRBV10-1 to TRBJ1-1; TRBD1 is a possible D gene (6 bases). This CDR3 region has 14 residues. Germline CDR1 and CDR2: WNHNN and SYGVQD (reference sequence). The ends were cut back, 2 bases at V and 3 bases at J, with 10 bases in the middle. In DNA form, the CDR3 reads TGCGCCAGCAGTGAGACTTACAGGGACACTGAAGCTTTCTTT. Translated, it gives CASSETYRDTEAFF.

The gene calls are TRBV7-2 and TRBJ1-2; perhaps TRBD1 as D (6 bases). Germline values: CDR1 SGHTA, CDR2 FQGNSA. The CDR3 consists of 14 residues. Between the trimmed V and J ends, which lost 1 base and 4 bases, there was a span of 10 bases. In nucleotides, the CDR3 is TGTGCCAGCAGCTTAGTCGCAGGGGTCTATGGCTACACCTTC. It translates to CASSLVAGVYGYTF.